Detailed here is one T cell receptor beta chain. The sample is drawn from a study of cytomegalovirus exposure and HLA in healthy donors. Participants comprised healthy donors of bone marrow. PCR primers comprised 60 Vbeta and 13 Jbeta primers. Produced via immunoSEQ multiplex PCR; TCRdb's table is partial and in-frame only. Seen here are about 150,000 clones, about three quarters observed once, and the top ten hold roughly 0.7%. CDR3 length: 14 amino acids. CDR1 is SGHTA, CDR2 FQGTGA, per germline. V lost 3 bases to trimming and J lost 3 bases, with 11 bases between them. Sequenced: PBMCs. The source of this sequence is a male donor in good health and CMV-seronegative. The chain joins TRBV7-3 to TRBJ1-1, with D possibly TRBD1 on 6 matching bases. CDR3 nucleotide sequence: TGTGCCAGCAGCTTCGGGGGGGCGGACACTGAAGCTTTCTTT. Its protein product is CASSFGGADTEAFF.